This entry is about one T cell receptor beta chain. Its target is not known. The data derive from a study of beta chain features in type 1 diabetes. The germline V and J ends were trimmed by 1 base and 7 bases, with 11 bases remaining between them. Germline CDR1 is SGHAT and CDR2 is FQNNGV. The CDR3 is 13 amino acids. Of the isolated RNA, all was reverse transcribed, and so the sequenced material was expressed TCRB transcripts. Clones were read by immunoSEQ multiplex PCR, and TCRdb kept only the in-frame ones, dropping some. The data contain around 130,000 clones, around 15% of them singletons. Broader study findings: People with Type 1 diabetes carried modestly yet significantly shorter TCRB CDR3s in all four CD4+ subsets.

Sorting with CD45RO/CCR7/CD25/CD127/CD95/CD27 yielded naive, central memory, regulatory and stem-like memory CD4+ cells. The sequenced sample consisted of central memory CD4+ T cells from blood. The chain joins TRBV11-2 to TRBJ2-7, with D maybe TRBD2 (5 bases). The receptor was derived from a man under 40 with type 1 diabetes. The CDR3 coding sequence is TGTGCCAGCAGCTTAGCGGGGTCCCGGGAGCAGTACTTC. It codes for CASSLAGSREQYF.